The entry that follows covers one T cell receptor beta chain sequence. Antigen: not known. The data are from a study of T cell responses to AZD1222 COVID-19 vaccine. Study-level results: Unmutated variant regions are reportedly the target of nearly half of TCRs that are spike-specific. A rise in Spike-specific TCR breadth and depth followed two AZD1222 doses.

CDR1 is SNHLY and CDR2 is FYNNEI in the germline V gene. V lost 8 bases to trimming and J lost 10 bases; unmatched junction nucleotides: 12. This CDR3 has 15 amino acids. Profiled with immunoSEQ multiplex PCR; TCRdb holds only in-frame clones, not every one. The table lists more than 110,000 clones, about nine tenths of them singletons. Sequencing used peripheral blood, obtained 28 days after the second AZD1222 dose. This TCR was sampled from an adult who received the AZD1222 COVID-19 vaccine. The rearrangement joins TRBV2 to TRBJ1-6, with TRBD1 matching over 9 bases. The CDR3 spells CASLISPTGGSPLHF. CDR3 DNA: TGTGCCAGCCTTATATCGCCGACAGGGGGGTCACCCCTCCACTTT.